Shown below are 21 T cell receptor beta chains from a single sample sequenced in a study of vaccination and CD4 T cells after COVID-19 (dated by TCRdb to 2021 to 2024). The intended sense of this specimen's treatment or condition label: roughly 11-day PBMC culture with coronavirus spike peptide pools or control peptides (ViraFEST assay). These TCRs are of unknown antigen specificity. The receptor library was made with PCR. For sequencing, an Illumina iSeq 100 was employed. At the Johns Hopkins FTIC core, DNA from the cultured CD4+ T cells underwent TCR sequencing with the Oncomine TCR Beta short-read assay. TCRdb itself trimmed the public reads at Q25 with fastp, ran MiXCR and retained productive beta chains. Rows with a matching CDR3 protein are joined into one entry that keeps the most common DNA and genes. Present in this sample are about 22,000 distinct CDR3 sequences, 32% of which were seen just once. The top ten clonotypes cover 12% of the sample.

Sequenced input: cultured CD4+ T cells from blood. Receptors were obtained from a human donor with COVID-19.

V usage is TRBV6-1 and J usage is TRBJ1-1, with 9 bases that match TRBD1. This CDR3 spans 14 amino acids. V was clipped by 7 bases and J by 6 bases; unmatched bases: 9. Germline V gene data show CDR1 as MNHNS and CDR2 as SASEGT. The CDR3 nucleotides are TGTGCCAGCAAAAACACAGGGGGCGTCTCTGAAGCTTTCTTT. It is translated as CASKNTGGVSEAFF.

The chain joins TRBV28 to TRBJ2-1; no clear D gene. This CDR3 spans 12 amino acids. Germline V gene data show CDR1 as MDHEN and CDR2 as SYDVKM. V was cut by 1 base and J by 2 bases, with 0 bases left in between. CDR3: CASSLSYNEQFF. As DNA, the CDR3 is TGTGCCAGCAGTTTATCCTACAATGAGCAGTTCTTC.

Of note for this clonotype: A read error may produce the germline difference seen at one junction end. The chain links TRBV20-1 to TRBJ2-1, with 7 positions matching TRBD1. This CDR3 is 13 amino acids long. CDR1 is DFQATT, CDR2 SNEGSKA, per germline (reference sequence). The CDR3 sequence: CSASLQTGPVVVF. Written as DNA, the CDR3 is TGCAGTGCTAGCCTCCAGACAGGGCCAGTGGTAGTATTC.

The gene calls are TRBV10-3 and TRBJ1-1, with D tentatively TRBD1 (5 bases). Germline assignment: CDR1 ENHRY and CDR2 SYGVKD. The germline V and J ends were trimmed by 3 bases and 6 bases, with 8 bases remaining between them. The CDR3 sequence is 12 residues long. This CDR3 reads CAISEGVSEAFF. For the CDR3, the DNA is TGTGCCATCAGTGAAGGGGTATCTGAAGCTTTCTTT.

The chain joins TRBV7-9 to TRBJ1-6; TRBD1 matches 12 bases. J was trimmed by 8 bases and V by 2 bases; bases with no gene match: 1. CDR1 is SEHNR, CDR2 FQNEAQ, per germline (reference sequence). The CDR3 has 15 amino acids. The CDR3 sequence: CASSLRDRGHSPLHF. CDR3 DNA: TGTGCCAGCAGCTTAAGGGACAGGGGGCATTCACCCCTCCACTTT.

V usage is TRBV28 and J usage is TRBJ1-2; a possible D gene is TRBD1 (5 bases). Germline CDR1 reads MDHEN; CDR2 reads SYDVKM. The germline V and J ends were trimmed by 4 bases and 5 bases, with 23 bases remaining between them. The CDR3 has 17 residues. This chain's CDR3 is CASSSPTPDQGVYGYTF. The CDR3 coding sequence is TGTGCCAGCAGTTCCCCTACTCCCGACCAGGGAGTTTATGGCTACACCTTC.

There are a few counts of this clonotype. The CDR3, as DNA: TGTGCCAGCAATCAGCTCGGGGGTTATAATTCACCCCTCCACTTT. Amino acid sequence: CASNQLGGYNSPLHF. The V gene is TRBV6-1, the J gene TRBJ1-6, with a possible D match to TRBD1 (5 bases). The ends were cut back, 7 bases at V and 4 bases at J, with 14 bases in the middle. This CDR3 is 15 amino acids long. CDR1 MNHNS and CDR2 SASEGT come from the germline V gene.

This clonotype has just a few counts. This chain links TRBV2 with TRBJ1-1; perhaps TRBD1 as D (5 bases). The CDR3 consists of 13 residues. Germline-derived CDR1 and CDR2 are SNHLY and FYNNEI. Between the trimmed V and J ends, which lost 7 bases and 0 bases, there was a span of 9 bases. The CDR3 protein is CASIRQMNTEAFF. As DNA, the CDR3 is TGTGCCAGCATCAGACAGATGAACACTGAAGCTTTCTTT.

This clonotype turned up a few times. The chain has TRBV4-3 and TRBJ2-5, with a weak D call TRBD1 (5 bases). The CDR3 runs to 14 residues. The germline CDR1 and CDR2 sequences are LGHNA and YSLEER. The germline V and J ends were trimmed by 3 bases and 3 bases, with 11 bases remaining between them. CDR3 in amino acids: CASSQGHGEETQYF. CDR3 in DNA: TGCGCCAGCAGCCAGGGGCATGGTGAAGAGACCCAGTACTTC.

The chain couples TRBV19 to TRBJ2-3; TRBD2 agrees at 8 bases. The V and J ends lost 10 bases and 4 bases, in that order; junction bases with no gene match: 10. Germline V CDR1 and CDR2: LNHDA, SQIVND (reference sequence). The CDR3 consists of 14 residues. CDR3 loop: CATQAGGIADTQYF. Here the CDR3 DNA reads TGTGCCACCCAGGCGGGGGGCATCGCAGATACGCAGTATTTT.

The CDR3 region is CASSRAGGPYEQYF. The CDR3 DNA is TGTGCCAGCAGCCGAGCGGGGGGGCCCTACGAGCAGTACTTC. This chain links TRBV7-2 with TRBJ2-7, with 10 positions matching TRBD2. Germline V gene data show CDR1 as SGHTA and CDR2 as FQGNSA. This CDR3 contains 14 residues. The junction had 3 bases not matched to a gene; V was cut back by 5 bases and J by 2 bases.

This clonotype turned up a few times. This rearrangement joins TRBV27 to TRBJ1-2; TRBD1 might be the D (5 bases). Germline CDR1 reads MNHEY; CDR2 reads SMNVEV (reference sequence). V was cut by 0 bases and J by 4 bases, with 21 bases left in between. The CDR3 loop spans 18 amino acids. The DNA of the CDR3 is TGTGCCAGCAGTTTATCGGCAAGGGGTGGGGTTAGGTTCTATGGCTACACCTTC. Translated: CASSLSARGGVRFYGYTF.

This clonotype was picked up a small number of times. The rearrangement links TRBV6-5 to TRBJ1-6; TRBD1 might be the D (6 bases). Trimming shortened V by 1 base and J by 0 bases, and 10 bases separated the two germline ends. This CDR3 is built from 17 residues. From germline, CDR1 is MNHEY and CDR2 SVGAGI. The CDR3 coding sequence is TGTGCCAGCAGTTACTGGGGGCTGAGCTCCTATAATTCACCCCTCCACTTT. Its translation is CASSYWGLSSYNSPLHF.

This sequence joins TRBV7-9 and TRBJ1-2; D is uncertain. Per the germline V gene, CDR1 is SEHNR and CDR2 is FQNEAQ (reference sequence). The CDR3 has 16 amino acids. Between the trimmed V and J ends, which lost 4 bases and 7 bases, there was a span of 22 bases. This chain's CDR3 is CASSSPTPTRVFGYTF. In nucleotides, the CDR3 is TGTGCCAGCAGCTCCCCGACACCGACACGGGTTTTTGGCTACACCTTC.

The chain couples TRBV5-6 to TRBJ1-5, with D maybe TRBD1 (5 bases). The germline gives CDR1 SGHDT, CDR2 YYEEEE. The length of the CDR3 is 16 residues. V lost 0 bases to trimming and J lost 2 bases, with 12 bases between them. The CDR3 protein is CASSLEAGRRNQPQHF. In nucleotides, the CDR3 is TGTGCCAGCAGCTTGGAGGCGGGACGCCGCAATCAGCCCCAGCATTTT.

Here the CDR3 reads CASSLKETQYF. Written as DNA, the CDR3 is TGTGCCAGCTCCTTAAAAGAGACCCAGTACTTC. The gene calls are TRBV18 and TRBJ2-5, with D hard to call. The CDR3 length is 11 residues. Trimming took 6 bases from V and 3 from J, leaving 5 bases between them. Germline V gene lookup returns CDR1 KGHSH and CDR2 LQKENI.

CDR3: CASSFHGTGDYEQYF. The CDR3, as DNA: TGTGCCAGCAGCTTTCACGGGACAGGGGACTACGAGCAGTACTTC. V usage is TRBV7-3 and J usage is TRBJ2-7; TRBD1 agrees at 10 bases. This CDR3 is 15 amino acids long. CDR1 and CDR2 from the germline V gene are SGHTA and FQGTGA. Trimming at V came to 3 bases and at J to 3 bases, leaving 5 bases not matched to a gene.

The rearrangement links TRBV5-1 to TRBJ2-5; D gene ambiguous. This CDR3 has 15 amino acids. The V gene's germline CDR1 is SGHRS and CDR2 YFSETQ. The V and J ends lost 4 bases and 1 base respectively, with 14 bases between them. For the CDR3, the DNA is TGCGCCAGCAGCCCGGGCCTGGGAACCCAAGAGACCCAGTACTTC. As protein: CASSPGLGTQETQYF.

The chain employs TRBV12-5 and TRBJ2-7; 9 bases line up with TRBD2. The CDR3 covers 15 residues. Germline loops: CDR1 LGHNT, CDR2 FRNRAP. J gave up 0 bases and V 8 bases, and 8 bases lay outside the gene matches. Here the CDR3 DNA reads TGTGCTAGTAGGATTAGCGGGGGCCCCTCCTACGAGCAGTACTTC. Translation gives CASRISGGPSYEQYF. The full variable domain, rest sourced from reference TRBV12-5 and TRBJ2-7, is DARVTQTPRHKVTEMGQEVTMRCQPILGHNTVFWYRQTMMQGLELLAYFRNRAPLDDSGMPKDRFSAEMPDATLATLKIQPSEPRDSAVYFCASRISGGPSYEQYFGPGTRLTVT.

This clonotype was seen a handful of times. This rearrangement joins TRBV10-1 to TRBJ2-3; D may be TRBD2 (6 bases). With 0 bases removed from V and 5 bases from J, the gap between germline ends came to 15 bases. Germline lookup yields CDR1 WNHNN and CDR2 SYGVQD (reference sequence). The CDR3 length is 16 residues. As DNA, the CDR3 is TGCGCCAGCAGTGAGTCGACGGGGAGGAGTATAGATACGCAGTATTTT. This sequence encodes CASSESTGRSIDTQYF.

The chain is built from TRBV20-1 and TRBJ2-2, with TRBD2 identical over 11 bases. Trimming at V came to 0 bases and at J to 11 bases, leaving 8 bases not matched to a gene. Per the germline V gene, CDR1 is DFQATT and CDR2 is SNEGSKA (reference sequence). CDR3 size: 15 residues. The CDR3 DNA is TGCAGTGCTAGAGATCGAACTAGCGGGGGCCCCGAGCTGTTTTTT. It translates to CSARDRTSGGPELFF.